These 30 T cell receptor beta chains were sequenced from one sample in a study of T cell repertoires in cytomegalovirus infection. Via MiXCR, TCRdb re-called the reads, giving one row per CDR3 protein. The sample has about 310,000 distinct CDR3 sequences, roughly 15% seen once; the top ten hold around 12%. The sequenced sample consisted of PBMCs. Source of these receptors: a human donor in good health (CMV status not recorded). Some clones in this sample may be carry-over from other donors' samples.

This chain links TRBV10-3 with TRBJ2-7; D uncertain. Germline V gene data show CDR1 as ENHRY and CDR2 as SYGVKD. The CDR3 is 14 amino acids. Trimming took 6 bases from V and 5 from J, leaving 17 bases between them. CDR3 nucleotide sequence: TGTGCCATCAGCCGAGACTTTCCCCCGCACGAGCAGTACTTC. Encoded protein: CAISRDFPPHEQYF.

This chain links TRBV6-1 with TRBJ2-1; TRBD1 matches 9 bases. This CDR3 comprises 13 residues. V lost 5 bases to trimming and J lost 9 bases; unmatched junction nucleotides: 5. From germline, CDR1 is MNHNS and CDR2 SASEGT. CDR3 nucleotides: TGTGCCAGCAGTTCCACAGGGGGCATTGAGCAGTTCTTC. Translated, it gives CASSSTGGIEQFF.

This clonotype was seen at least ten times. The chain has TRBV20-1 and TRBJ1-5, with TRBD1 matching 8 bases. Germline CDR1 reads DFQATT; CDR2 reads SNEGSKA (reference sequence). CDR3 length: 14 amino acids. V gave up 3 bases and J gave up 4 bases; unmatched junction bases: 5. The DNA for the CDR3 is TGCAGTGCTAGCCCAACAGGGGGAAATCAGCCCCAGCATTTT. Its protein product is CSASPTGGNQPQHF.

This clonotype was detected many times. The V call is TRBV6-6, the J call TRBJ1-6, with TRBD1 matching 7 bases. V trimming: 6 bases; J trimming: 5 bases; junction bases outside the gene matches: 10. CDR1 is MNHNY, CDR2 SVGAGI, per germline (reference sequence). The CDR3 spans 16 residues. CDR3 region: CASRIRQGRNNSPLHF. As DNA, the CDR3 is TGTGCCAGCAGGATACGACAGGGCAGGAATAATTCACCCCTCCACTTT.

In this sample, this clonotype turned up a few times. The chain has TRBV6-6 and TRBJ2-3, with 9 bases lining up with TRBD1. The CDR3 totals 16 residues. The V segment lost 5 bases and the J segment 2 bases; nucleotides outside the gene matches: 8. Germline CDR1 reads MNHNY; CDR2 reads SVGAGI (reference sequence). DNA for the CDR3: TGTGCCAGCAGTGCTAACAGGGGGCGACCCACAGATACGCAGTATTTT. It codes for CASSANRGRPTDTQYF.

The chain employs TRBV10-3 and TRBJ1-5, with D maybe TRBD1 (6 bases). Germline V gene lookup returns CDR1 ENHRY and CDR2 SYGVKD. V was cut by 0 bases and J by 6 bases, with 15 bases left in between. CDR3 length: 16 amino acids. The CDR3 protein is CAISESGGGEGQPQHF. DNA of the CDR3: TGTGCCATCAGTGAGTCGGGAGGGGGGGAAGGTCAGCCCCAGCATTTT.

V and J are TRBV12-3 or TRBV12-4 and TRBJ2-1, with TRBD1 identical over 7 bases. The CDR3 runs 12 residues. V lost 5 bases, J lost 7 bases, and 2 bases stayed unmatched. The CDR3 DNA reads TGTGCCAGCAGTAGGGGGCAAAATGAGCAGTTCTTC. Encoded protein: CASSRGQNEQFF.

This clonotype has more than one count but fewer than ten. The gene calls are TRBV4-3 and TRBJ1-6; 7 bases fit TRBD1. Per the germline V gene, CDR1 is LGHNA and CDR2 is YSLEER. V dropped 3 bases and J dropped 7; count of bases not matched to a gene: 9. CDR3 length: 16 amino acids. CDR3 nucleotides: TGCGCCAGCAGCCAGATGGCCAGGGGGACGAATTCACCCCTCCACTTT. Translating it yields CASSQMARGTNSPLHF.

This chain's CDR3 is CASSYSTGGLLFF. The CDR3 DNA sequence: TGTGCCAGCAGTTACTCCACGGGCGGGCTTCTTTTTTTT. This rearrangement joins TRBV6-6 to TRBJ1-4; no clear D gene. The CDR3 is 13 amino acids. In germline, CDR1 is MNHNY, CDR2 SVGAGI (reference sequence). Trimming cost V 0 bases and J 17 bases, with 16 bases left between them.

The V gene is TRBV4-2, the J gene TRBJ2-7; 8 bases align to TRBD2. J gave up 3 bases and V 1 base, and 8 bases lay outside the gene matches. The germline V gene encodes CDR1 LGHNA and CDR2 YNFKEQ. The CDR3 has 16 amino acids. As DNA, the CDR3 is TGTGCCAGCAGCCAAGCGGCGGGGGGCCAGAACTACGAGCAGTACTTC. Protein sequence: CASSQAAGGQNYEQYF.

CDR3 amino acids: CAISRQGTNEKLFF. The DNA of the CDR3 is TGTGCCATCAGTCGACAGGGGACTAATGAAAAACTGTTTTTT. This chain uses TRBV10-3 with TRBJ1-4; 8 nucleotides agree with TRBD1. V trimming: 5 bases; J trimming: 2 bases; junction bases outside the gene matches: 1. The CDR3 spans 14 residues. The germline V gene encodes CDR1 ENHRY and CDR2 SYGVKD.

The chain combines TRBV20-1 with TRBJ2-5, with TRBD2 identical over 8 bases. The CDR3 is 15 amino acids. V trimming: 4 bases; J trimming: 2 bases; junction bases outside the gene matches: 9. CDR1 is DFQATT and CDR2 is SNEGSKA in the germline V gene (reference sequence). CDR3 bases: TGCAGTGCTACTGCCCCGGGGGGGGATCAAGAGACCCAGTACTTC. As protein: CSATAPGGDQETQYF.

This clonotype was picked up a small number of times. The rearrangement links TRBV6-1 to TRBJ2-7; tentative D call: TRBD1 (5 bases). Germline V CDR1 and CDR2: MNHNS, SASEGT. Trimming cost V 1 base and J 2 bases, with 9 bases left between them. This CDR3 is built from 14 residues. The CDR3 sequence: CASSEVEGAYEQYF. For the CDR3, the DNA is TGTGCCAGCAGTGAAGTTGAAGGGGCCTACGAGCAGTACTTC.

This clonotype appeared many times. The chain combines TRBV7-2 with TRBJ1-2, with a tentative D call TRBD1 (6 bases). Germline lookup yields CDR1 SGHTA and CDR2 FQGNSA. Trimming removed 1 base at V and 5 bases at J, with 11 bases between. This CDR3 region has 14 residues. The CDR3 here is CASSLVGGLYGYTF. Here the CDR3 DNA reads TGTGCCAGCAGCTTAGTGGGGGGCTTGTATGGCTACACCTTC.

This clonotype was seen many times. J is TRBJ1-6 and V is TRBV20-1; D gene uncertain. CDR1 and CDR2 (germline): DFQATT, SNEGSKA (reference sequence). With 0 bases removed from V and 5 bases from J, the gap between germline ends came to 14 bases. CDR3 length: 16 amino acids. The CDR3 sequence: CSARDPREADNSPLHF. The CDR3 DNA sequence: TGCAGTGCTAGAGATCCACGGGAGGCGGATAATTCACCCCTCCACTTT.

This clonotype has only a few counts. The genes are TRBV12-3 or TRBV12-4 and TRBJ1-1; D perhaps matches TRBD1 (5 bases). The CDR3 totals 15 residues. Trimming removed 3 bases from V and 1 base from J, with 12 bases in between. Here the CDR3 DNA reads TGTGCCAGCAGTTTCCGCCAGGGCAAGAACACTGAAGCTTTCTTT. It encodes CASSFRQGKNTEAFF.

This clonotype was counted between two and nine times. This chain uses TRBV5-1 with TRBJ1-1, with 7 bases fitting TRBD1. CDR3 size: 14 residues. CDR1 is SGHRS and CDR2 is YFSETQ in the germline V gene. With 3 bases clipped from V and 7 bases from J, the junction kept 9 bases outside the gene matches. The CDR3, as DNA: TGCGCCAGCAGCTCAGGGGGGGGGGATCTTGAAGCTTTCTTT. This sequence encodes CASSSGGGDLEAFF.

The V call is TRBV10-3, the J call TRBJ2-7; TRBD1 agrees at 8 bases. Germline values: CDR1 ENHRY, CDR2 SYGVKD. CDR3 size: 12 residues. With 10 bases clipped from V and 5 bases from J, the junction kept 7 bases outside the gene matches. The CDR3 protein is CASSQGAHEQYF. DNA for the CDR3: TGTGCCAGCTCGCAGGGGGCCCACGAGCAGTACTTC.

This clonotype was detected a few times. V and J are TRBV20-1 and TRBJ2-7; a weak D match, TRBD2 (6 bases). V dropped 3 bases and J dropped 3 bases, with 24 bases sitting between them. In germline, CDR1 is DFQATT, CDR2 SNEGSKA (reference sequence). This CDR3 has 17 residues. The CDR3, as DNA: TGCAGTGCTAGGGCGGGGCAGGCGACGTGGCTGGACTACGAGCAGTACTTC. This sequence encodes CSARAGQATWLDYEQYF.

In this sample, this clonotype turned up a few times. This chain connects TRBV20-1 to TRBJ1-5; D is uncertain. Trimming left V 1 base short and J 2 bases short, with 9 bases between. This CDR3 has 14 residues. The germline V gene has CDR1 DFQATT and CDR2 SNEGSKA (reference sequence). The CDR3 is CSARVGGGNQPQHF. In nucleotides, the CDR3 is TGCAGTGCTAGAGTGGGTGGAGGCAATCAGCCCCAGCATTTT.

This clonotype was seen a handful of times. The rearrangement links TRBV19 to TRBJ2-5; the match to TRBD1 covers 8 bases. The germline V gene has CDR1 LNHDA and CDR2 SQIVND (reference sequence). V shed 6 bases and J 2 bases; nucleotides not matched to a gene: 2. This CDR3 region has 13 residues. The DNA for the CDR3 is TGTGCCAGTAGGGGACAGGCACAAGAGACCCAGTACTTC. This translates into CASRGQAQETQYF.

At least ten counts were recorded for this clonotype. The V call is TRBV7-2, the J call TRBJ2-7; no reliable D call. CDR1 is SGHTA, CDR2 FQGNSA, per germline. This CDR3 comprises 12 residues. Trimming removed 6 bases from V and 1 base from J, with 7 bases in between. CDR3 region: CASSPRSYEQYF. In DNA, the CDR3 is TGTGCCAGCAGTCCCCGATCCTACGAGCAGTACTTC.

This clonotype was seen ten or more times. The rearrangement links TRBV7-2 to TRBJ1-2; unclear D gene. The CDR3 is 14 residues long. Trimming took 0 bases from V and 0 from J, leaving 5 bases between them. Germline V gene data show CDR1 as SGHTA and CDR2 as FQGNSA. The CDR3 spells CASSLAGANYGYTF. In nucleotides, the CDR3 is TGTGCCAGCAGCTTAGCGGGAGCTAACTATGGCTACACCTTC.

This clonotype turned up a few times. The rearrangement joins TRBV7-2 to TRBJ2-1; D gene ambiguous. CDR1 SGHTA and CDR2 FQGNSA come from the germline V gene. V was trimmed by 3 bases and J by 7 bases, leaving 7 bases between them. This CDR3 has 12 amino acids. The CDR3 protein is CASSFAGNEQFF. For the CDR3, the DNA is TGTGCCAGCAGCTTCGCCGGGAATGAGCAGTTCTTC.

V usage is TRBV4-2 and J usage is TRBJ2-7; D is uncertain. This CDR3 has 15 amino acids. Trimming took off 0 bases at V and 2 bases at J, with 11 bases between the two ends. The germline gives CDR1 LGHNA, CDR2 YNFKEQ. CDR3 in amino acids: CASSQERNTAYEQYF. For the CDR3, the DNA is TGTGCCAGCAGCCAAGAACGTAACACCGCCTACGAGCAGTACTTC.

V and J are TRBV5-1 and TRBJ1-1; 7 bases line up with TRBD1. CDR3 length equals 14 residues. Germline CDR1 is SGHRS and CDR2 is YFSETQ. J gave up 10 bases and V 3 bases, and 12 bases lay outside the gene matches. The CDR3 region is CASSSSGTATLAFF. The CDR3 region has the DNA TGCGCCAGCAGCTCCTCCGGGACAGCGACCCTAGCTTTCTTT.

This clonotype has a handful of counts. The V and J genes are TRBV7-9 and TRBJ1-5; D is perhaps TRBD1 (5 bases). Trimming removed 1 base from V and 5 bases from J, with 18 bases in between. The CDR3 contains 17 residues. Germline CDR1 reads SEHNR; CDR2 reads FQNEAQ (reference sequence). DNA for the CDR3: TGTGCCAGCAGCTTAGGGGGGTGGGCCCTGGGGCATCAGCCCCAGCATTTT. As protein: CASSLGGWALGHQPQHF.

This clonotype was counted ten times or more. The gene calls are TRBV20-1 and TRBJ2-5; 8 bases are shared with TRBD1. The V segment lost 1 base and the J segment 5 bases; nucleotides outside the gene matches: 6. This CDR3 contains 14 residues. Per the germline V gene, CDR1 is DFQATT and CDR2 is SNEGSKA (reference sequence). The CDR3 nucleotides are TGCAGTGCTAGAGGACCAGGGGGCAGGGAGACCCAGTACTTC. Its protein is CSARGPGGRETQYF.

This clonotype has only a few counts. The chain links TRBV6-1 to TRBJ1-2, with 9 bases aligning to TRBD1. Per the germline V gene, CDR1 is MNHNS and CDR2 is SASEGT. CDR3 length equals 14 residues. V lost 6 bases, J lost 8 bases, and 10 bases stayed unmatched. CDR3 sequence (DNA): TGTGCCAGCAGATTACAGGGGGCGGCGGGGGGCTACACCTTC. Its protein is CASRLQGAAGGYTF.

This clonotype was seen a handful of times. The chain combines TRBV11-2 with TRBJ1-2, with D possibly matching TRBD1 (6 bases). V was cut by 4 bases and J by 1 base, with 10 bases left in between. Germline V CDR1 and CDR2: SGHAT, FQNNGV. The CDR3 length is 14 residues. In nucleotides, the CDR3 is TGTGCCAGCAGCTCGGACAGTCGTAACTATGGCTACACCTTC. Translation: CASSSDSRNYGYTF.